The present entry profiles one T cell receptor beta chain with its context. This sample was taken from a study of blood T cell repertoires in COVID-19. TCRdb's table, derived via immunoSEQ multiplex PCR, lists solely in-frame clones and lacks some. The sample has a few hundred thousand clones, less than 90% seen once. Deletions cut 6 bases from V and 8 bases from J, with 16 bases between. CDR1 and CDR2 (germline): LNHDA, SQIVND (reference sequence). This CDR3 is built from 14 residues. The rearrangement links TRBV19 to TRBJ1-4; D perhaps matches TRBD1 (5 bases). The sequenced sample consisted of peripheral blood. This receptor was obtained from an elderly woman with COVID-19, enrolled during active disease. CDR3 region: CASRPRAKEEKLFF. In DNA form, the CDR3 reads TGTGCCAGTAGACCCAGGGCGAAGGAGGAAAAACTGTTTTTT.